This TCR beta chain derives from a study of T cells in Graves' hyperthyroidism and ophthalmopathy. Amplified TCR beta CDR3 regions came from RNA transcripts. HTBI primers were the set used in a first-round RT-PCR of the TCR CDR3. A single record per CDR3 protein comes from TCRdb applying MiXCR to the multiplex PCR reads. The table shows hundreds of thousands of distinct CDR3 sequences, with around 15% occurring only once. There are a few counts of this clonotype. CDR1 and CDR2 from the germline V gene are WNHNN and SYGVQD (reference sequence). V shed 3 bases and J shed 1 base, with 6 bases lying between them. CDR3 length: 14 amino acids. Absent ophthalmopathy progression within 18 months defined stable Graves' hyperthyroidism.

The rearrangement links TRBV10-1 to TRBJ2-2; no definite D call. This clonotype was sampled from a woman aged 18-30 years with Graves' hyperthyroidism. Sequences were obtained from blood. In DNA, the CDR3 is TGCGCCAGCAGTGATACGGAGAACACCGGGGAGCTGTTTTTT. This encodes CASSDTENTGELFF.